The 25 T cell receptor beta chains below were found in one sample sequenced in a study of blood T cell repertoires in COVID-19. Measured with immunoSEQ multiplex PCR; TCRdb has only the in-frame clones, and not every one. The sample carries a few hundred thousand clones, approximately 88% recorded once. Specimen: PBMCs or T cells enriched from blood (not recorded which). These receptors all stem from a woman between 35 and 50 years old with acute COVID-19.

V and J are TRBV9 and TRBJ1-2, with 10 bases aligning to TRBD1. The CDR3 sequence is 15 residues long. Germline CDR1 SGDLS, CDR2 YYNGEE. V shed 4 bases and J 8 bases; nucleotides not matched to a gene: 11. CDR3 bases: TGTGCCAGCAGCCCTCACCCCGGGGACAGGGGCGGCTACACCTTC. Translated: CASSPHPGDRGGYTF. The full variable domain, rest sourced from reference TRBV9 and TRBJ1-2, is DSGVTQTPKHLITATGQRVTLRCSPRSGDLSVYWYQQSLDQGLQFLIQYYNGEERAKGNILERFSAQQFPDLHSELNLSSLELGDSALYFCASSPHPGDRGGYTFGSGTRLTVV.

The CDR3 DNA sequence: TGTGCTAGTGGTTTGGGAGGGACTAGCGGGAGGAAGAGCACAGATACGCAGTATTTT. Amino acid sequence: CASGLGGTSGRKSTDTQYF. The genes are TRBV12-5 and TRBJ2-3; TRBD2 matches 15 bases. The CDR3 has 19 amino acids. V lost 1 base to trimming and J lost 0 bases; unmatched junction nucleotides: 5. CDR1 LGHNT and CDR2 FRNRAP come from the germline V gene.

The chain employs TRBV7-9 and TRBJ2-1; 12 nucleotides line up with TRBD2. Trimming took 2 bases from V and 0 from J; bases not matched to a gene: 8. Germline V gives CDR1 SEHNR, CDR2 FQNEAQ (reference sequence). The CDR3 length is 19 residues. CDR3 sequence reads: CASSLLLAGGGDSYNEQFF. The CDR3 DNA follows: TGTGCCAGCAGCTTACTACTAGCGGGAGGAGGGGACTCCTACAATGAGCAGTTCTTC.

J is TRBJ2-7 and V is TRBV2, with D perhaps TRBD2 (7 bases). The V and J ends lost 4 bases and 3 bases respectively, with 13 bases between them. The CDR3 is made up of 14 amino acids. Germline V lookup: CDR1 SNHLY, CDR2 FYNNEI. The CDR3 here is CASSGRGLNYEQYF. Written as DNA, the CDR3 is TGTGCCAGCAGTGGGCGGGGGCTGAACTACGAGCAGTACTTC.

This clone was counted once. The V call is TRBV4-2, the J call TRBJ1-2, with a possible D match to TRBD1 (6 bases). The germline V gene has CDR1 LGHNA and CDR2 YNFKEQ. The CDR3 contains 15 residues. Trimming took off 0 bases at V and 2 bases at J, with 10 bases between the two ends. This chain's CDR3 is CASSQDGTPNYGYTF. Written as DNA, the CDR3 is TGTGCCAGCAGCCAAGATGGGACACCAAACTATGGCTACACCTTC.

The chain uses TRBV4-1 and TRBJ2-1; D possibly corresponds to TRBD2 (5 bases). The CDR3 consists of 13 residues. Germline CDR1 reads MGHRA; CDR2 reads YSYEKL. V lost 4 bases and J lost 7, with 11 bases in between. CDR3 sequence reads: CASSLAGGNEQFF. The DNA of the CDR3 is TGCGCCAGCAGCCTAGCAGGCGGGAATGAGCAGTTCTTC.

This rearrangement joins TRBV5-6 to TRBJ2-7, with D unclear. The V end was cut by 1 base, the J end by 4 bases, with 6 bases between. Germline V gene lookup returns CDR1 SGHDT and CDR2 YYEEEE. The CDR3 loop spans 12 amino acids. The CDR3 DNA sequence: TGTGCCAGCAGCTTGTTCGGGTACGAGCAGTACTTC. This codes for CASSLFGYEQYF.

This chain connects TRBV19 to TRBJ2-1; D unclear. V lost 0 bases and J 10 bases, leaving 10 bases between the germline ends. CDR1 is LNHDA, CDR2 SQIVND, per germline (reference sequence). The CDR3 extends over 13 amino acids. CDR3 sequence reads: CASSIDVYGEQFF. The CDR3 DNA is TGTGCCAGTAGTATAGATGTCTACGGGGAGCAGTTCTTC. The full variable domain, completed using reference TRBV19 and TRBJ2-1, is DGGITQSPKYLFRKEGQNVTLSCEQNLNHDAMYWYRQDPGQGLRLIYYSQIVNDFQKGDIAEGYSVSREKKESFPLTVTSAQKNPTAFYLCASSIDVYGEQFFGPGTRLTVL.

The rearrangement links TRBV5-5 to TRBJ1-4, with D unresolved. Per germline, CDR1 SGHKS and CDR2 YYEKEE (reference sequence). Trimming cost V 10 bases and J 0 bases, with 13 bases left between them. The CDR3 has 14 residues. This CDR3 reads CASKAGSTNEKLFF. CDR3 sequence (DNA): TGTGCCTCCAAGGCGGGCTCAACTAATGAAAAACTGTTTTTT. Variable domain in full (rest from reference TRBV5-5 and TRBJ1-4): DAGVTQSPTHLIKTRGQQVTLRCSPISGHKSVSWYQQVLGQGPQFIFQYYEKEERGRGNFPDRFSARQFPNYSSELNVNALLLGDSALYLCASKAGSTNEKLFFGSGTQLSVL.

The chain links TRBV24-1 to TRBJ2-4; maybe TRBD1 (6 bases). The V gene lost 4 bases and the J gene lost 3 bases, with 15 bases spanning the gap. In germline, CDR1 is KGHDR, CDR2 SFDVKD. The CDR3 extends over 16 amino acids. CDR3 nucleotides: TGTGCCACCAGTGACCCGACAGGTAGAGGCAAAAACATTCAGTACTTC. This codes for CATSDPTGRGKNIQYF.

This chain uses TRBV19 with TRBJ1-4, with 11 bases that match TRBD1. The germline CDR1 and CDR2 sequences are LNHDA and SQIVND (reference sequence). The J segment lost 7 bases and the V segment lost 5 bases, leaving 9 bases of the junction unmatched. CDR3 length: 16 residues. The CDR3 loop is CASSERTGGLGEKLFF. The CDR3 coding sequence is TGTGCCAGTAGTGAGCGGACAGGGGGCCTCGGTGAAAAACTGTTTTTT.

The chain recombines TRBV11-2 with TRBJ2-2; the D gene is possibly TRBD2 (5 bases). The CDR3 runs 15 residues. Germline V CDR1 and CDR2: SGHAT, FQNNGV. Trimming cost V 1 base and J 6 bases, with 12 bases left between them. The CDR3 coding sequence is TGTGCCAGCAGCTTAGTGGCACTAGTATCCGGGGAGCTGTTTTTT. This gives the protein CASSLVALVSGELFF.

The chain combines TRBV7-2 with TRBJ1-3, with 7 bases aligning to TRBD1. The CDR3 is 15 amino acids. The J segment lost 3 bases and the V segment lost 6 bases, leaving 8 bases of the junction unmatched. Per the germline V gene, CDR1 is SGHTA and CDR2 is FQGNSA. The CDR3 protein is CASRPGGIGGNTIYF. CDR3 coding DNA: TGTGCCAGCAGGCCAGGGGGGATCGGTGGAAACACCATATATTTT.

The CDR3 DNA sequence: TGTGCCAGTAGTCCGGGGGGCGGGAGGGCCTTGGGCACCGGGGAGCTGTTTTTT. The encoded protein is CASSPGGGRALGTGELFF. The rearrangement joins TRBV19 to TRBJ2-2; TRBD2 aligns across 9 bases. Germline V gives CDR1 LNHDA, CDR2 SQIVND (reference sequence). V was pared by 5 bases and J by 4 bases, with 14 bases of the junction left unmatched. CDR3 length: 18 residues.

This clone was observed a single time. CDR3 residues: CASSESGFGDTQYF. The CDR3 DNA follows: TGTGCCAGCAGCGAAAGCGGGTTCGGGGATACGCAGTATTTT. The rearrangement links TRBV13 to TRBJ2-3, with a possible D match to TRBD2 (6 bases). Trimming left V 5 bases short and J 6 bases short, with 15 bases between. CDR1 PRHDT and CDR2 FYEKMQ come from the germline V gene (reference sequence). The length of the CDR3 is 14 residues.

The genes are TRBV5-6 and TRBJ1-1; perhaps TRBD1 as D (5 bases). This CDR3 is built from 12 residues. Germline V lookup: CDR1 SGHDT, CDR2 YYEEEE. V was shortened by 2 bases and J by 11 bases, with 13 bases between the two germline ends. DNA of the CDR3: TGTGCCAGCAGCTTAAGGGGCCACCCGGCTTTCTTT. Translation gives CASSLRGHPAFF.

The chain couples TRBV5-4 to TRBJ1-2; 7 bases match TRBD1. V gave up 4 bases and J gave up 2 bases; unmatched junction bases: 5. This CDR3 region has 14 residues. CDR1 is SGHNT and CDR2 is YYREEE in the germline V gene (reference sequence). In DNA form, the CDR3 reads TGTGCCAGCAGCCCCGGACAGGTCAACTATGGCTACACCTTC. Translating it yields CASSPGQVNYGYTF.

The chain is built from TRBV6-5 and TRBJ2-6, with D hard to call. V was cut by 6 bases and J by 4 bases, with 13 bases left in between. CDR3 size: 15 residues. Per the germline V gene, CDR1 is MNHEY and CDR2 is SVGAGI. CDR3: CASRRLGGGANVLTF. The CDR3 DNA sequence: TGTGCCAGCAGGAGACTCGGCGGAGGGGCCAACGTCCTGACTTTC.

The CDR3 region has the DNA TGTGCCAGCACCGCGACAGGAGGTAGCAATCAGCCCCAGCATTTT. This translates into CASTATGGSNQPQHF. The chain employs TRBV7-2 and TRBJ1-5, with TRBD1 as a possible D gene (6 bases). V was trimmed by 7 bases and J by 0 bases, leaving 13 bases between them. Germline V gene sequence: CDR1 SGHTA, CDR2 FQGNSA. The CDR3 spans 15 residues. Using reference TRBV7-2 and TRBJ1-5 for the parts outside the CDR3, the full variable domain is GAGVSQSPSNKVTEKGKDVELRCDPISGHTALYWYRQSLGQGLEFLIYFQGNSAPDKSGLPSDRFSAERTGGSVSTLTIQRTQQEDSAVYLCASTATGGSNQPQHFGDGTRLSIL.

This chain links TRBV19 with TRBJ2-1, with 13 bases that match TRBD2. V dropped 6 bases and J dropped 8; count of bases not matched to a gene: 16. There are 18 residues in the CDR3. Looked up from germline, CDR1 is LNHDA and CDR2 is SQIVND (reference sequence). CDR3 nucleotide sequence: TGTGCCAGTAGCACCCGCACGCTTCGACTAGCGGGGGGAGATGAGCAGTTCTTC. Translating it yields CASSTRTLRLAGGDEQFF.

The chain joins TRBV7-9 to TRBJ1-3, with TRBD1 identical over 7 bases. V dropped 4 bases and J dropped 1; count of bases not matched to a gene: 7. This CDR3 region has 16 residues. Germline CDR1 reads SEHNR; CDR2 reads FQNEAQ (reference sequence). DNA of the CDR3: TGTGCCAGCAGCTCGTACGAGGGGGCATCTGGAAACACCATATATTTT. Translating it yields CASSSYEGASGNTIYF. The whole variable domain, remainder taken from reference TRBV7-9 and TRBJ1-3, is DTGVSQNPRHKITKRGQNVTFRCDPISEHNRLYWYRQTLGQGPEFLTYFQNEAQLEKSRLLSDRFSAERPKGSFSTLEIQRTEQGDSAMYLCASSSYEGASGNTIYFGEGSWLTVV.

This clone was observed once. V is TRBV12-3 or TRBV12-4 and J is TRBJ1-4; D is unclear. V lost 4 bases, J lost 7 bases, and 4 bases lay in between. The CDR3 has 11 residues. The CDR3 here is CASSYREKLFF. The CDR3 DNA follows: TGTGCCAGCAGTTATCGTGAAAAACTGTTTTTT.

The chain recombines TRBV7-8 with TRBJ1-6; D not certain. With 0 bases removed from V and 10 bases from J, the gap between germline ends came to 7 bases. In germline, CDR1 is SGHVS, CDR2 FQNEAQ. This CDR3 has 13 residues. CDR3 bases: TGTGCCAGCAGCTTAGCGCTTGGCTCACCCCTCCACTTT. As protein: CASSLALGSPLHF.

CDR3 protein: CASSLLLGGVNEQFF. The CDR3 coding sequence is TGTGCCAGCAGCTTACTTTTAGGGGGGGTCAATGAGCAGTTCTTC. The chain has TRBV7-9 and TRBJ2-1; TRBD2 might be the D (7 bases). CDR1 is SEHNR and CDR2 is FQNEAQ in the germline V gene (reference sequence). The CDR3 loop spans 15 amino acids. V was shortened by 2 bases and J by 6 bases, with 14 bases between the two germline ends.

The gene calls are TRBV7-8 and TRBJ1-5, with unresolved D. Trimming shortened V by 0 bases and J by 10 bases, and 13 bases separated the two germline ends. Germline V gives CDR1 SGHVS, CDR2 FQNEAQ. The CDR3 totals 14 residues. This chain's CDR3 is CASSLASEGFPQHF. The CDR3 nucleotides read TGTGCCAGCAGCTTAGCGAGTGAGGGTTTCCCCCAGCATTTT. The variable domain in full, with the rest retrieved from reference TRBV7-8 and TRBJ1-5, is GAGVSQSPRYKVAKRGQDVALRCDPISGHVSLFWYQQALGQGPEFLTYFQNEAQLDKSGLPSDRFFAERPEGSVSTLKIQRTQQEDSAVYLCASSLASEGFPQHFGDGTRLSIL.